The next 21 T cell receptor beta chains were all read from a single sample in a study of shared clonotypes between healthy human individuals. Sequenced by immunoSEQ multiplex PCR; TCRdb stores in-frame clones only, minus some. The data contain over a million clones, around 97% of them seen just once; the ten biggest clones take up 1.2%. The sequenced sample was naive CD4+ T cells sorted from blood. Regarding subset: CD45RA+ positively selected. These receptor sequences come from a man aged 25-45 years in good health.

This clone came up once. The chain has TRBV18 and TRBJ1-1; D is perhaps TRBD1 (5 bases). The V end was cut by 2 bases, the J end by 5 bases, with 12 bases between. This CDR3 has 14 amino acids. Germline V gene sequence: CDR1 KGHSH, CDR2 LQKENI. The CDR3 bases are TGTGCCAGCTCACCAACATGGGGGGAGACTGAAGCTTTCTTT. Protein sequence: CASSPTWGETEAFF. Supplemented by reference TRBV18 and TRBJ1-1, the full variable domain reads NAGVMQNPRHLVRRRGQEARLRCSPMKGHSHVYWYRQLPEEGLKFMVYLQKENIIDESGMPKERFSAEFPKEGPSILRIQQVVRGDSAAYFCASSPTWGETEAFFGQGTRLTVV.

With respect to this clone: The sample holds other DNA sequences that translate to the same CDR3. The chain couples TRBV29-1 to TRBJ2-3; TRBD1 matches at 10 bases. The CDR3 length is 13 residues. V was clipped by 6 bases and J by 1 base; unmatched bases: 1. The germline CDR1 and CDR2 sequences are SQVTM and ANQGSEA. Here the CDR3 reads CSVGQGRTDTQYF. CDR3 nucleotides: TGCAGCGTGGGACAGGGGCGCACAGATACGCAGTATTTT.

V and J are TRBV7-9 and TRBJ1-1; unclear D gene. The CDR3 contains 14 residues. The germline gives CDR1 SEHNR, CDR2 FQNEAQ (reference sequence). Trimming pared 1 base from V and 4 bases from J, leaving 10 bases between. The CDR3 here is CASSLERARTEAFF. CDR3 DNA: TGTGCCAGCAGCTTAGAACGGGCGCGCACTGAAGCTTTCTTT.

This rearrangement joins TRBV5-6 to TRBJ1-1; 7 bases are shared with TRBD1. After removal of 2 bases from V and 6 bases from J, the junction contained 4 bases not matched to a gene. From germline, CDR1 is SGHDT and CDR2 YYEEEE. This CDR3 contains 13 residues. The CDR3 DNA sequence: TGTGCCAGCAGCTTTAGGGGGCCCGCTGAAGCTTTCTTT. Protein sequence: CASSFRGPAEAFF.

The chain uses TRBV4-1 and TRBJ1-1; D not certain. Germline values: CDR1 MGHRA, CDR2 YSYEKL. Between the trimmed V and J ends, which lost 1 base and 6 bases, there was a span of 9 bases. The CDR3 covers 13 residues. The CDR3 nucleotides read TGCGCCAGCAGCCAAGTCAGTAGTGCTGAAGCTTTCTTT. This sequence encodes CASSQVSSAEAFF.

The chain carries TRBV30 and TRBJ2-2, with 8 positions matching TRBD2. Looked up from germline, CDR1 is GTSNPN and CDR2 is SVGIG (reference sequence). With 3 bases clipped from V and 5 bases from J, the junction kept 11 bases outside the gene matches. CDR3 length equals 16 residues. The CDR3 nucleotides are TGTGCCTGGAGCCATTTATCGGGAGGGCTGACCGGGGAGCTGTTTTTT. It is translated as CAWSHLSGGLTGELFF.

V is TRBV15 and J is TRBJ1-2, with D possibly matching TRBD1 (5 bases). There are 14 residues in the CDR3. CDR1 is LNHNV, CDR2 YYDKDF, per germline (reference sequence). V shed 7 bases and J shed 2 bases, with 14 bases lying between them. The CDR3, as DNA: TGTGCCACCACCCCCGCGGGGGGAAACTATGGCTACACCTTC. Its translation: CATTPAGGNYGYTF.

The V call is TRBV19, the J call TRBJ2-7; a weak D match, TRBD1 (6 bases). CDR1 is LNHDA, CDR2 SQIVND, per germline (reference sequence). V was trimmed by 1 base and J by 3 bases, leaving 13 bases between them. There are 15 residues in the CDR3. The CDR3 DNA follows: TGTGCCAGTAGTATAGTGTCAGGGGTCGGCTACGAGCAGTACTTC. This codes for CASSIVSGVGYEQYF.

Points on this clone: The sample carries other DNA sequences with the same CDR3. The genes are TRBV7-2 and TRBJ1-5; weak D call: TRBD1 (5 bases). V lost 5 bases to trimming and J lost 6 bases, with 8 bases between them. The CDR3 contains 12 residues. From germline, CDR1 is SGHTA and CDR2 FQGNSA. This CDR3 reads CASSLRGQPQHF. The CDR3 nucleotides read TGTGCCAGCAGCCTTAGGGGTCAGCCCCAGCATTTT. Variable domain in full (rest from reference TRBV7-2 and TRBJ1-5): GAGVSQSPSNKVTEKGKDVELRCDPISGHTALYWYRQSLGQGLEFLIYFQGNSAPDKSGLPSDRFSAERTGGSVSTLTIQRTQQEDSAVYLCASSLRGQPQHFGDGTRLSIL.

The CDR3 DNA reads as TGTGCCAGCAGCTTGGCAATTGGATCTAACTATGGCTACACCTTC. Residues: CASSLAIGSNYGYTF. This chain links TRBV5-4 with TRBJ1-2; D gene unclear. V was pared by 0 bases and J by 0 bases, with 9 bases between. CDR3 size: 15 residues. CDR1 is SGHNT, CDR2 YYREEE, per germline (reference sequence).

The J gene is TRBJ2-1, the V gene TRBV7-2, with D maybe TRBD1 (6 bases). Trimming left V 5 bases short and J 14 bases short, with 16 bases between. The CDR3 is 12 residues long. Germline CDR1 reads SGHTA; CDR2 reads FQGNSA. CDR3 DNA sequence: TGTGCCAGCAGCCCCTCAGGGGACACAAAGTTCTTC. Protein: CASSPSGDTKFF. The variable domain in full, with the rest retrieved from reference TRBV7-2 and TRBJ2-1, is GAGVSQSPSNKVTEKGKDVELRCDPISGHTALYWYRQSLGQGLEFLIYFQGNSAPDKSGLPSDRFSAERTGGSVSTLTIQRTQQEDSAVYLCASSPSGDTKFFGPGTRLTVL.

The chain couples TRBV19 to TRBJ1-3; maybe TRBD1 (6 bases). This CDR3 is built from 14 residues. Germline CDR1 LNHDA, CDR2 SQIVND (reference sequence). V gave up 9 bases and J gave up 4 bases, with 16 bases separating them. The DNA for the CDR3 is TGTGCCAGCAGGCGGCCAGGGGTCGGAAACACCATATATTTT. Translated, it gives CASRRPGVGNTIYF.

J is TRBJ2-3 and V is TRBV2; D is uncertain. CDR3 length: 11 amino acids. Between the trimmed V and J ends, which lost 3 bases and 6 bases, there was a span of 4 bases. Germline V CDR1 and CDR2: SNHLY, FYNNEI. The DNA for the CDR3 is TGTGCCAGCAGTGAGTTTGATACGCAGTATTTT. Encoded protein: CASSEFDTQYF.

In DNA, the CDR3 is TGTGCCAGCAGTGCGGGGACTAGACCCCTCTACGAGCAGTACTTC. As protein: CASSAGTRPLYEQYF. The J gene is TRBJ2-7, the V gene TRBV6-1; 8 nucleotides match TRBD2. The CDR3 contains 15 residues. Germline CDR1 is MNHNS and CDR2 is SASEGT. V dropped 4 bases and J dropped 3; count of bases not matched to a gene: 8.

The V and J genes are TRBV7-2 and TRBJ2-1; no clear D. V was clipped by 0 bases and J by 1 base, with 10 bases between them. This CDR3 is built from 16 residues. Germline lookup yields CDR1 SGHTA and CDR2 FQGNSA. Written as DNA, the CDR3 is TGTGCCAGCAGCTTAGCATCGCGGCCATCCTACAATGAGCAGTTCTTC. Its translation is CASSLASRPSYNEQFF.

This clone has just one count. The genes are TRBV28 and TRBJ2-5; D may be TRBD2 (5 bases). Trimming left V 3 bases short and J 7 bases short, with 12 bases between. CDR1 is MDHEN, CDR2 SYDVKM, per germline. CDR3 length: 13 amino acids. CDR3 bases: TGTGCCAGCAGTTTTACGGCCGGAGGGACCCAGTACTTC. This translates into CASSFTAGGTQYF.

This chain uses TRBV7-9 with TRBJ2-7; TRBD1 agrees at 9 bases. The germline V gene has CDR1 SEHNR and CDR2 FQNEAQ (reference sequence). The CDR3 has 19 residues. Losses at the gene ends were 2 bases for V and 0 bases for J; bases not matched to a gene: 14. The CDR3 reads CASSLTTGGFDGTSYEQYF. The CDR3 coding sequence is TGTGCCAGCAGCTTAACCACAGGGGGCTTCGACGGGACCTCCTACGAGCAGTACTTC.

The V and J genes are TRBV27 and TRBJ2-1; tentatively, D is TRBD1 or TRBD2 (6 bases each). This CDR3 contains 15 residues. Trimming shortened V by 5 bases and J by 2 bases, and 13 bases separated the two germline ends. CDR1 is MNHEY and CDR2 is SMNVEV in the germline V gene (reference sequence). CDR3 sequence: CASSPPRGPYNEQFF. The CDR3 DNA reads TGTGCCAGCAGTCCACCACGGGGGCCCTACAATGAGCAGTTCTTC.

The J gene is TRBJ1-1, the V gene TRBV15; perhaps TRBD1 as D (5 bases). V lost 0 bases and J lost 0, with 11 bases in between. The CDR3 loop spans 16 amino acids. The germline gives CDR1 LNHNV, CDR2 YYDKDF (reference sequence). CDR3 residues: CATSRDIRGMNTEAFF. The CDR3 DNA follows: TGTGCCACCAGCAGAGATATCCGGGGGATGAACACTGAAGCTTTCTTT.

The chain links TRBV6-1 to TRBJ2-1, with 10 bases that match TRBD2. This CDR3 spans 15 amino acids. Trimming removed 6 bases from V and 5 bases from J; junction bases left unmatched: 7. Germline lookup yields CDR1 MNHNS and CDR2 SASEGT. The CDR3 DNA sequence: TGTGCCAGCAGGGCCCTAGCGGGAGTCCACAATGAGCAGTTCTTC. It encodes CASRALAGVHNEQFF.

In regard to this clone: The sample carries other DNA sequences with the same CDR3. The rearrangement joins TRBV7-9 to TRBJ1-1; D uncertain. Trimming removed 1 base at V and 4 bases at J, with 4 bases between. CDR1 is SEHNR, CDR2 FQNEAQ, per germline (reference sequence). The CDR3 is 12 residues long. The CDR3 coding sequence is TGTGCCAGCAGCTTAGGCGTCACTGAAGCTTTCTTT. The encoded protein is CASSLGVTEAFF. Combining the CDR3 with reference TRBV7-9 and TRBJ1-1 gives the whole variable domain DTGVSQNPRHKITKRGQNVTFRCDPISEHNRLYWYRQTLGQGPEFLTYFQNEAQLEKSRLLSDRFSAERPKGSFSTLEIQRTEQGDSAMYLCASSLGVTEAFFGQGTRLTVV.